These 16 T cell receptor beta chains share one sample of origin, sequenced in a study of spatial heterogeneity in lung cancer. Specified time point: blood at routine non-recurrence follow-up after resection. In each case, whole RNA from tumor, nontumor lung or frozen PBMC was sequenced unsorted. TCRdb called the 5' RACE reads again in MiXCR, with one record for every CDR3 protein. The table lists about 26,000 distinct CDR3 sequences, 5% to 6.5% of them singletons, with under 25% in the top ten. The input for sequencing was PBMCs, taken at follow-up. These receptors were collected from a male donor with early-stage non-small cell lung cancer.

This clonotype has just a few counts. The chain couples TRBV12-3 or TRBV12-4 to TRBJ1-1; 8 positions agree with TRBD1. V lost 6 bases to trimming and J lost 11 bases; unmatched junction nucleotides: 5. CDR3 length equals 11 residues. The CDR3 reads CASSGTGEAFF. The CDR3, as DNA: TGTGCCAGCAGCGGGACAGGCGAGGCTTTCTTT.

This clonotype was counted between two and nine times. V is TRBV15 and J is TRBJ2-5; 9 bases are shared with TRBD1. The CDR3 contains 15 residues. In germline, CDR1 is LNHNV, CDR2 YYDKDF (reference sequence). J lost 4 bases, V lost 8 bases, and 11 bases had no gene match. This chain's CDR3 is CATGEQGAPRETQYF. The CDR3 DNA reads TGTGCCACCGGGGAACAGGGGGCGCCCCGAGAGACCCAGTACTTC.

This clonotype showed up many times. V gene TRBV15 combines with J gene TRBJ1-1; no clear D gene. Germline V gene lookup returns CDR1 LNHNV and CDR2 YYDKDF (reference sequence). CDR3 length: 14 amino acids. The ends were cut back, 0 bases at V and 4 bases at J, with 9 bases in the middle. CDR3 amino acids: CATSRDRVGTEAFF. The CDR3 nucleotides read TGTGCCACCAGCAGAGATCGGGTGGGCACTGAAGCTTTCTTT.

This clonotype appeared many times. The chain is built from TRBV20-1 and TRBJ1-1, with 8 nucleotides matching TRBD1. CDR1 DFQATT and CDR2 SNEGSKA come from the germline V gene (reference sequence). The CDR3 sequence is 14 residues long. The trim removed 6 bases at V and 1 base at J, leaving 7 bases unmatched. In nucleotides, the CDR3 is TGCAGTGCACGTAAGGACAGGGAGAACACTGAAGCTTTCTTT. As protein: CSARKDRENTEAFF.

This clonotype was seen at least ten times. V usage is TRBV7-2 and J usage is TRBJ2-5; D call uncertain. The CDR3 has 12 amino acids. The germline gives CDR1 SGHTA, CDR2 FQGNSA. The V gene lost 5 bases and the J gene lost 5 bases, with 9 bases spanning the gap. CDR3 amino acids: CASSLNMETQYF. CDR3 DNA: TGTGCCAGCAGCCTAAATATGGAGACCCAGTACTTC.

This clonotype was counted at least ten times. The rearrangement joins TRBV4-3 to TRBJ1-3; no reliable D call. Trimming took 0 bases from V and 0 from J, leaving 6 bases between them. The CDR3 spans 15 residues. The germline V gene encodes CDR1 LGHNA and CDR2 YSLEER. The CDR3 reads CASSQDKNSGNTIYF. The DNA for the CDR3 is TGCGCCAGCAGCCAAGATAAAAACTCTGGAAACACCATATATTTT.

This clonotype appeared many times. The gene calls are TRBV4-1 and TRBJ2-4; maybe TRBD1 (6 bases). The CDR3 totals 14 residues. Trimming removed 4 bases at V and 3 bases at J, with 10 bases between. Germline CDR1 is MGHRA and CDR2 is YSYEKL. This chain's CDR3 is CASSPGHGKNIQYF. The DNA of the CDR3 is TGCGCCAGCAGCCCGGGACATGGCAAAAACATTCAGTACTTC.

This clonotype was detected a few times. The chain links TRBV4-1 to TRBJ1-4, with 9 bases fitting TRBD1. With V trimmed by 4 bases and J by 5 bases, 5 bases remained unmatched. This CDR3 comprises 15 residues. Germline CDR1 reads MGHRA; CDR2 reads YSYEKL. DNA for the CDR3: TGCGCCAGCAGCCCGCCGGGACAGGGAAATGAAAAACTGTTTTTT. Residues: CASSPPGQGNEKLFF.

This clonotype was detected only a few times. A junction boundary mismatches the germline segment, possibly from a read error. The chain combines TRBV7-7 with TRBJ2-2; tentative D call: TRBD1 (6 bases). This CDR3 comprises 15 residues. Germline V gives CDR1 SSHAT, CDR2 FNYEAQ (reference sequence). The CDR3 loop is CASSKTGTNTGELFF. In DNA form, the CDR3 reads TGTGCTAGCAGCAAGACAGGCACGAACACCGGGGAGCTGTTTTTT.

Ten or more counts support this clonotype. The CDR3 sequence: CSASVGALDEQYF. For the CDR3, the DNA is TGCAGTGCTAGTGTGGGGGCGCTTGACGAGCAGTACTTC. This chain uses TRBV20-1 with TRBJ2-7; TRBD1 might be the D (6 bases). The germline V gene encodes CDR1 DFQATT and CDR2 SNEGSKA (reference sequence). The CDR3 runs to 13 residues. Trimming removed 3 bases from V and 5 bases from J, with 14 bases in between.

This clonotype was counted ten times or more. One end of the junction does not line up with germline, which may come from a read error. The CDR3 DNA reads TGTGCCACCAGCCGAGACCCCGGACGGGGCACCGGGGAGCTGTTTTTT. Translation gives CATSRDPGRGTGELFF. V gene TRBV15 combines with J gene TRBJ2-2, with D possibly being TRBD2 (5 bases). Per the germline V gene, CDR1 is LNHNV and CDR2 is YYDKDF (reference sequence). This CDR3 is built from 16 residues.

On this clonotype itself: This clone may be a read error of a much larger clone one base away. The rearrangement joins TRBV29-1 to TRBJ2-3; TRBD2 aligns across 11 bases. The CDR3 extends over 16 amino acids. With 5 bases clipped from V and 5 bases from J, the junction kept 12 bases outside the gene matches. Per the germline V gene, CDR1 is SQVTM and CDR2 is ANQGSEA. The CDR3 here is CSVSLILAGVRDTQYF. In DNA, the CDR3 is TGCAGCGTTTCCCTCATACTAGCGGGGGTTCGAGATACGCAGTATTTT.

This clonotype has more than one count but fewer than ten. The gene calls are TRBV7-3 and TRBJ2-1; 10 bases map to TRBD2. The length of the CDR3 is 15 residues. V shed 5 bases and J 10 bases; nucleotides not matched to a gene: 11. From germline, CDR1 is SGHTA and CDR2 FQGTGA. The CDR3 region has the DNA TGTGCCAGCAGCCCCCAGCCTAGCGGGAGAGACGAGCAGTTCTTC. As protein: CASSPQPSGRDEQFF.

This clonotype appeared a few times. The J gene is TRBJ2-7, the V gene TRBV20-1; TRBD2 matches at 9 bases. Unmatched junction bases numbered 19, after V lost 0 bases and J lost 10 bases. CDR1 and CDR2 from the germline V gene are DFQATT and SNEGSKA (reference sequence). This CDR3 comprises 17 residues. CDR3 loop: CSARDQGGDSGSFRQYV. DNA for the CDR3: TGCAGTGCTAGAGATCAAGGGGGCGATAGCGGGAGCTTTCGACAGTACGTC.

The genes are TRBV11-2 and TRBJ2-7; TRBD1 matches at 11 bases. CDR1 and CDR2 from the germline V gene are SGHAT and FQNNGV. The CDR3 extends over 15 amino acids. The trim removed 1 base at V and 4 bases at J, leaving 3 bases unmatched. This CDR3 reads CASSLGGTGGYEQYF. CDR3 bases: TGTGCCAGCAGCTTAGGCGGGACAGGGGGATACGAGCAGTACTTC.

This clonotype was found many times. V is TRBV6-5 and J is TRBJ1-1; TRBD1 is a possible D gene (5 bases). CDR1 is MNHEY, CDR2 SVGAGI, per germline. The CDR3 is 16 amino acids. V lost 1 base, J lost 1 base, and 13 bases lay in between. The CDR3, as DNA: TGTGCCAGCAGTTACTGGGTTTGGGGCCAGAACACTGAAGCTTTCTTT. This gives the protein CASSYWVWGQNTEAFF.